This T cell receptor beta chain was profiled in a study of blood T cell repertoires in COVID-19. On the study more broadly: Donors in the United States, Italy and Spain gave samples during acute or convalescent COVID-19. From T cells, B-cell-depleted T cells, or PBMCs came the material, which was cDNA or gDNA.

Germline CDR1 MGHRA, CDR2 YSYEKL. V was cut by 2 bases and J by 7 bases, with 9 bases left in between. The CDR3 loop spans 13 amino acids. Authors' data handling: By means of reference gene primer amplification, nucleated cell counts were estimated. Clones were read by immunoSEQ multiplex PCR, and TCRdb kept only the in-frame ones, dropping some. V and J calls and clone size are given by that table; D and trimming were obtained from the DNA. The table includes about 440,000 clones, approximately 90% detected once. Specimen: peripheral blood. The clonotype comes from a woman in her twenties or thirties with acute or convalescent COVID-19. V usage is TRBV4-1 and J usage is TRBJ1-5; D call uncertain. This CDR3 reads CASSQFLTQPQHF. In DNA, the CDR3 is TGCGCCAGCAGCCAATTCTTAACACAGCCCCAGCATTTT.